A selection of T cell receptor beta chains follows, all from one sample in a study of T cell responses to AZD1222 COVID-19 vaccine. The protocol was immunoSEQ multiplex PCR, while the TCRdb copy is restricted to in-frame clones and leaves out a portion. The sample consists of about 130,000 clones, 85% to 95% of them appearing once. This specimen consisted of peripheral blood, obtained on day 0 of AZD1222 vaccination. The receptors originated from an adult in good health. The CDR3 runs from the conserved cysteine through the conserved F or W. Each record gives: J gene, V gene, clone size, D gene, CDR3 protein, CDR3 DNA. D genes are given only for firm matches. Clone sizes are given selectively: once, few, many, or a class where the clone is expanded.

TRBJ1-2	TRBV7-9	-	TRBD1	CASSLEGQGTGYTF	TGTGCCAGCAGCTTAGAGGGACAGGGGACAGGCTACACCTTC
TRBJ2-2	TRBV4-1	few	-	CASSQLQGAGELFF	TGCGCCAGCAGCCAACTTCAGGGTGCGGGGGAGCTGTTTTTT
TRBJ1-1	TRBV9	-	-	CASSERDNTEAFF	TGTGCCAGCAGCGAAAGAGACAACACTGAAGCTTTCTTT
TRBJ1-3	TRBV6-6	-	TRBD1	CASSYSTGPGNTIYF	TGTGCCAGCAGTTACTCGACAGGGCCTGGAAACACCATATATTTT
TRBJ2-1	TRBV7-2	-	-	CASSLEQKYNEQFF	TGTGCCAGCAGCCTAGAGCAAAAGTACAATGAGCAGTTCTTC
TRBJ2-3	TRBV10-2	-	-	CASTNLVSTDTQYF	TGCGCCAGCACTAATCTGGTCAGCACAGATACGCAGTATTTT
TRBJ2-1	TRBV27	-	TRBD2	CASSPPSGRINEQFF	TGTGCCAGCAGTCCCCCTAGCGGGAGGATCAATGAGCAGTTCTTC
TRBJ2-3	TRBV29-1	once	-	CSVEGSTDTQYF	TGCAGCGTTGAGGGCAGCACAGATACGCAGTATTTT
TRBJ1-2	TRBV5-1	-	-	CASSLAEGGYTF	TGCGCCAGCAGCTTGGCCGAGGGTGGCTACACCTTC
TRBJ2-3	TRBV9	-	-	CASSVGGTIDTQYF	TGTGCCAGCAGCGTAGGGGGGACCATAGATACGCAGTATTTT
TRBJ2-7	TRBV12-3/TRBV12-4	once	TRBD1	CASKPSGGGEQYF	TGTGCCAGCAAGCCTTCAGGGGGTGGCGAGCAGTACTTC
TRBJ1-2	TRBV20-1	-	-	CSASHGQGNYGYTF	TGCAGTGCTAGTCATGGCCAGGGGAACTATGGCTACACCTTC
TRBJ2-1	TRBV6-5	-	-	CASSYSMGEANNEQFF	TGTGCCAGCAGTTACTCGATGGGGGAGGCGAACAATGAGCAGTTCTTC
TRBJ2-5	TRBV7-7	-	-	CASSLGFLSGETQYF	TGTGCCAGCAGCTTAGGGTTTTTGTCAGGAGAGACCCAGTACTTC
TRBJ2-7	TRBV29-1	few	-	CSVKSGTLVREQYF	TGCAGCGTTAAATCCGGGACTCTCGTCCGCGAGCAGTACTTC
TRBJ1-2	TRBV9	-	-	CASSFVGGYTF	TGTGCCAGCAGCTTCGTCGGTGGCTACACCTTC
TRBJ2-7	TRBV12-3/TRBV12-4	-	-	CASSDNWYEQYF	TGTGCCAGCAGCGATAACTGGTACGAGCAGTACTTC
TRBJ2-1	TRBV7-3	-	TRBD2	CASSWQTSGSRGEQFF	TGTGCCAGCAGCTGGCAGACTAGCGGGAGTCGGGGTGAGCAGTTCTTC
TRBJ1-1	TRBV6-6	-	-	CASSFGRGLNTEAFF	TGTGCCAGCAGCTTCGGCCGGGGTCTGAACACTGAAGCTTTCTTT
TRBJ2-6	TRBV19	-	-	CASSIGRLSGANVLTF	TGTGCCAGTAGTATAGGCAGGCTTTCTGGGGCCAACGTCCTGACTTTC
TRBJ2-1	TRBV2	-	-	CASSVINNEQFF	TGTGCCAGCAGTGTAATAAACAATGAGCAGTTCTTC
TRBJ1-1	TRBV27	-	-	CASSLWGANLGTEAFF	TGTGCCAGCAGTTTATGGGGGGCTAATCTCGGCACTGAAGCTTTCTTT
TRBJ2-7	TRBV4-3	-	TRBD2	CASSQGNSGDYEQYF	TGCGCCAGCAGCCAAGGCAATAGCGGGGACTACGAGCAGTACTTC
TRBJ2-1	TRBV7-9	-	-	CASSLEVIAEQFF	TGTGCCAGCAGCTTAGAAGTAATAGCGGAGCAGTTCTTC